Listed below are T cell receptor beta chains from one sample, sequenced in a study of cytomegalovirus exposure and HLA in healthy donors. The table came from immunoSEQ multiplex PCR; TCRdb's copy has only in-frame clones and leaves some out. Here the sample spans over 150,000 clones, 79% being singletons. Material for sequencing was PBMCs. The receptor source for this set is a woman between 18 and 29 years old in good health and CMV-seronegative. Each CDR3 is given with its conserved first and last residue. The D gene is left open where the match is weak. Clone sizes are given selectively: once, few, many, or a class where the clone is expanded.

J gene	D gene	CDR3 length	V gene	clone size	CDR3 DNA	CDR3 protein
TRBJ2-7	-	11	TRBV29-1	-	TGCAGCGTTGTAAGGGGCAACGAGCAGTACTTC	CSVVRGNEQYF
TRBJ2-7	TRBD1	16	TRBV7-9	once	TGTTCCAGCAGCTTAGTTAGGACAGGGACCTCCTACGAGCAGTACTTC	CSSSLVRTGTSYEQYF
TRBJ2-2	TRBD1	15	TRBV29-1	-	TGCAGCGTACTGGACAGGGGGCGAGGTCCCGGGGAGCTGTTTTTT	CSVLDRGRGPGELFF
TRBJ2-3	TRBD1	15	TRBV4-1	-	TGCGCCAGCAGAGTGACAGGGTCTGATGGGGATACGCAGTATTTT	CASRVTGSDGDTQYF
TRBJ2-1	-	14	TRBV28	-	TGTGCCAGCAGTGGCGGGACTCATAACAATGAGCAGTTCTTC	CASSGGTHNNEQFF
TRBJ2-1	-	14	TRBV6-1	-	TGTGCCAGTCCATCCGAGGGCTCCTACAATGAGCAGTTCTTC	CASPSEGSYNEQFF
TRBJ2-5	-	14	TRBV5-1	-	TGCGCCAGCAGCTTGGCCGGGGAGATGAAGACCCAGTACTTC	CASSLAGEMKTQYF
TRBJ1-2	-	13	TRBV9	-	TGTGCCAGCAGCAACACAGGGTACGGAGGCTACACCTTC	CASSNTGYGGYTF
TRBJ2-7	-	17	TRBV28	-	TGTGCCAGCAGCATAATCGCTCCCGGGAGGGGGCCCGTCGAGCAGTACTTC	CASSIIAPGRGPVEQYF
TRBJ2-6	TRBD2	20	TRBV28	-	TGTGCCAGCAGTTCACCTAGTAGCGGGGGGCAGAGCTCTGGGGCCAACGTCCTGACTTTC	CASSSPSSGGQSSGANVLTF
TRBJ2-7	TRBD2	15	TRBV27	-	TGTGCCAGCAGTTTGTTTAGCGGGAGGCTCTACGAGCAGTACTTC	CASSLFSGRLYEQYF
TRBJ2-5	-	17	TRBV28	-	TGTGCCAGCACCGTTAGGGAAATGACTAGTAACCAAGAGACCCAGTACTTC	CASTVREMTSNQETQYF
TRBJ2-7	TRBD2	18	TRBV4-1	-	TGCGCCAGCAGCCAAGATCGTTTACTAGCGGGAGGGGGCTACGAGCAGTACTTC	CASSQDRLLAGGGYEQYF
TRBJ2-7	-	13	TRBV30	-	TGTGCCTGGAGTAAGGACTCATCCTACGAGCAGTACTTC	CAWSKDSSYEQYF
TRBJ1-1	-	9	TRBV20-1	few	TGCAGTGCTACTTATGAAGCTTTCTTT	CSATYEAFF
TRBJ1-3	-	16	TRBV7-9	few	TGTGCCAGCAGCCCGTCTCGGGGGATATCTGGAAACACCATATATTTT	CASSPSRGISGNTIYF
TRBJ1-2	-	11	TRBV29-1	-	TGCAGCGTTGGGGAGGGATATGGCTACACCTTC	CSVGEGYGYTF
TRBJ2-5	-	14	TRBV5-1	-	TGCGCCAGCAGCTTACAGGGCCACCAAGAGACCCAGTACTTC	CASSLQGHQETQYF